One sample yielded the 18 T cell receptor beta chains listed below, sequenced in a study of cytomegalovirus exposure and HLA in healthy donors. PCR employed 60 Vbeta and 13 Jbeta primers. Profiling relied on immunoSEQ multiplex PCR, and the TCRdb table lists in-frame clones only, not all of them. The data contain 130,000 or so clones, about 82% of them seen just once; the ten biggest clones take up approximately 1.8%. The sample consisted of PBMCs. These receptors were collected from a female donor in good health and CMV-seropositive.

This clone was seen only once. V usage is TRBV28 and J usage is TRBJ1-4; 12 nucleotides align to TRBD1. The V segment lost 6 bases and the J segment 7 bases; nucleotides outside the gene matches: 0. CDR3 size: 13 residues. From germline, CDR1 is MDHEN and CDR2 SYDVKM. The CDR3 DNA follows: TGTGCCAGCAGGGGACAGGGGGCTGAAAAACTGTTTTTT. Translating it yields CASRGQGAEKLFF. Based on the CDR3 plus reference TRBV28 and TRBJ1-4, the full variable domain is DVKVTQSSRYLVKRTGEKVFLECVQDMDHENMFWYRQDPGLGLRLIYFSYDVKMKEKGDIPEGYSVSREKKERFSLILESASTNQTSMYLCASRGQGAEKLFFGSGTQLSVL.

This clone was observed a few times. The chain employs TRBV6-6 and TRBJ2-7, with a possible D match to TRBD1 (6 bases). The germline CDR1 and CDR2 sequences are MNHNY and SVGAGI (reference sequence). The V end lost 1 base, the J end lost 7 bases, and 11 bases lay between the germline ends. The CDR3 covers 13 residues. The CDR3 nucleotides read TGTGCCAGCAGTTACTTGGGGGCGAGGGAGCAGTACTTC. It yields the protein CASSYLGAREQYF.

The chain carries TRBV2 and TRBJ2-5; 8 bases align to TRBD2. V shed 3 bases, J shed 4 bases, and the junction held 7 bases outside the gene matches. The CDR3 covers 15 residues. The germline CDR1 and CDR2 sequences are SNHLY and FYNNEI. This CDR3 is CASSDSPAGVETQYF. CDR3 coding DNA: TGTGCCAGCAGTGATTCCCCAGCGGGGGTAGAGACCCAGTACTTC.

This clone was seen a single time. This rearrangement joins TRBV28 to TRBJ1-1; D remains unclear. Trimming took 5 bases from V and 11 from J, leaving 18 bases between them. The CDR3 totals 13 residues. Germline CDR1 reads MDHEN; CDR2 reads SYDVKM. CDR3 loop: CASSPSTPPEAFF. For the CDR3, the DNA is TGTGCCAGCAGTCCCTCGACACCCCCAGAGGCTTTCTTT.

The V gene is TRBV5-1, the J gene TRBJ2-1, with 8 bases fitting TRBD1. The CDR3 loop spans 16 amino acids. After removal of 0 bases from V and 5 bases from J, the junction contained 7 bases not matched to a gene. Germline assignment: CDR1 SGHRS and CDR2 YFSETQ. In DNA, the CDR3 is TGCGCCAGCAGCTTGGCGGACAGGGTATCCGACAATGAGCAGTTCTTC. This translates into CASSLADRVSDNEQFF.

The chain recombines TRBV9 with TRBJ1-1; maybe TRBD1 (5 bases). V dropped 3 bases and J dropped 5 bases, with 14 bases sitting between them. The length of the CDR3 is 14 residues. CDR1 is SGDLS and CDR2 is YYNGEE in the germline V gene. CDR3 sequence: CASSEGRGRTEAFF. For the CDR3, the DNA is TGTGCCAGCAGCGAGGGGAGGGGACGGACTGAAGCTTTCTTT.

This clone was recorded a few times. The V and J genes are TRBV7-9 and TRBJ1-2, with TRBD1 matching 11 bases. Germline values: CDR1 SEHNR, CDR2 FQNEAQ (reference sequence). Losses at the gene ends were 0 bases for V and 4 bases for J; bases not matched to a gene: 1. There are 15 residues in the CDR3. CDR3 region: CASSLAGTGGYGYTF. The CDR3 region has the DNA TGTGCCAGCAGCTTAGCGGGGACAGGGGGCTATGGCTACACCTTC.

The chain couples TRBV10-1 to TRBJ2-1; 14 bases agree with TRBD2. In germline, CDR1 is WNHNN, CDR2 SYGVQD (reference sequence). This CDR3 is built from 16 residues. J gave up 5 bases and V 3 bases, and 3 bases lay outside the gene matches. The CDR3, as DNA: TGCGCCAGCAGTGACCCGGGACTAGCGGGAGACAATGAGCAGTTCTTC. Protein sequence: CASSDPGLAGDNEQFF.

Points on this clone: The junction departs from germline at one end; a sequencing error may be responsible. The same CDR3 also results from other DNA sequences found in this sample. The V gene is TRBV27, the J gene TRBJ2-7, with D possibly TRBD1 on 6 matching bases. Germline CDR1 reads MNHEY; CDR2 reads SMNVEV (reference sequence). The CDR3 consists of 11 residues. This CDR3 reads CASTDSYEQYF. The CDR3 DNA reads TGCGCCAGCACGGACAGCTACGAGCAGTACTTC.

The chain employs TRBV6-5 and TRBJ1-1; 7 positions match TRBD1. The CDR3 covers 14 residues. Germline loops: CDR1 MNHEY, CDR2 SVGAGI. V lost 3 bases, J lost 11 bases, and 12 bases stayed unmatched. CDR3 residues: CASSYSGTEWIAFF. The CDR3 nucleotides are TGTGCCAGCAGTTATTCCGGGACAGAGTGGATCGCTTTCTTT.

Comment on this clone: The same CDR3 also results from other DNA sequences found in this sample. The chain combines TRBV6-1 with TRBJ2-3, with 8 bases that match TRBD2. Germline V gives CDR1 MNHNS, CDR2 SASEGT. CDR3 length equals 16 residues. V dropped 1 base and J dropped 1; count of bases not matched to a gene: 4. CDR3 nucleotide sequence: TGTGCCAGCAGTGAAGTCCTACTAGCGGGCACAGATACGCAGTATTTT. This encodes CASSEVLLAGTDTQYF.

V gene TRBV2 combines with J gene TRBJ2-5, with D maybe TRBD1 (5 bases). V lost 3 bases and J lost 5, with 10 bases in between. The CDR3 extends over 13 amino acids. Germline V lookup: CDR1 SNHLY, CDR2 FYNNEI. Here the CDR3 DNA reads TGTGCCAGCAGTGAGTCCAGGGTGGAGACCCAGTACTTC. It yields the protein CASSESRVETQYF.

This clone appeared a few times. The CDR3 sequence is CARSPVGTGGDQETQYF. CDR3 DNA sequence: TGTGCCAGAAGCCCGGTTGGGACAGGGGGCGATCAAGAGACCCAGTACTTC. The chain recombines TRBV5-3 with TRBJ2-5; 12 nucleotides match TRBD1. TRBV5-3 is identified as an open reading frame with a role that is uncertain. The CDR3 spans 17 residues. V trimming: 4 bases; J trimming: 2 bases; junction bases outside the gene matches: 9.

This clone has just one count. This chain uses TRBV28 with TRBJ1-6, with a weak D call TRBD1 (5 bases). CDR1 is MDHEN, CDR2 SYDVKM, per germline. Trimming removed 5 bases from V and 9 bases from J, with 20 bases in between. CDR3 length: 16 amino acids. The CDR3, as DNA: TGTGCCAGCAGTGGGGGGGGATCAGCAAGTAGTTCACCCCTCCACTTT. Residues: CASSGGGSASSSPLHF. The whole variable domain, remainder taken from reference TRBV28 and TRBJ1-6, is DVKVTQSSRYLVKRTGEKVFLECVQDMDHENMFWYRQDPGLGLRLIYFSYDVKMKEKGDIPEGYSVSREKKERFSLILESASTNQTSMYLCASSGGGSASSSPLHFGNGTRLTVT.

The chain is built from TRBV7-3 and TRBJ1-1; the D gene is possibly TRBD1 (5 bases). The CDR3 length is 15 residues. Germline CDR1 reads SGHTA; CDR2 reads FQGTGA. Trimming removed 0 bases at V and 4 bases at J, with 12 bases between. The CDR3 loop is CASSLTPGRGTEAFF. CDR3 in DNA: TGTGCCAGCAGCTTAACCCCGGGGCGGGGCACTGAAGCTTTCTTT.

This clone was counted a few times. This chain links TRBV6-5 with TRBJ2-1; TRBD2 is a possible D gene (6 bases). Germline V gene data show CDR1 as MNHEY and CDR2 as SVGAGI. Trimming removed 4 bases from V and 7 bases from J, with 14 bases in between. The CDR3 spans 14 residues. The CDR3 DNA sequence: TGTGCCAGCAGTTTCGACTTAGCGGAGAATGAGCAGTTCTTC. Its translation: CASSFDLAENEQFF.

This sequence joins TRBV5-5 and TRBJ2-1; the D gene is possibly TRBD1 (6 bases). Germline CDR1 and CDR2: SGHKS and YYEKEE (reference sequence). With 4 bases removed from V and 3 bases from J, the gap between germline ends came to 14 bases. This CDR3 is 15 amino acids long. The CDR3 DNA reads TGTGCCAGCAGCGGAGGACAGTCCGGCTACAATGAGCAGTTCTTC. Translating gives CASSGGQSGYNEQFF.

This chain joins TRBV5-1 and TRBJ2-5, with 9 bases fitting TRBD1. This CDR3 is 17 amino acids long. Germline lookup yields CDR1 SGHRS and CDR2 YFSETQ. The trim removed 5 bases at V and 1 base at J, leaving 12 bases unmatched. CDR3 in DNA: TGCGCCAGCAGGTCCGGGACAGGGTTTGCCTCCCAAGAGACCCAGTACTTC. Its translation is CASRSGTGFASQETQYF.